This T cell receptor beta chain was obtained from a study of beta chain features in type 1 diabetes. Study-level results: Moderate yet significant TCRB CDR3 shortening was seen in Type 1 diabetes patients in all four CD4+ subsets.

Investigators reverse transcribed all isolated RNA, so they sequenced expressed TCRB transcripts. The assay was immunoSEQ multiplex PCR, and TCRdb's table has in-frame clones only and misses some. Among fewer than 400,000 clones, roughly 8.8% were seen once, and the ten largest hold 0.9% to 1.1%. The table lists this clone with a few counts. The antigen is not known. The CDR3 loop spans 11 amino acids. CDR1 and CDR2 (germline): SGHAT, FQNNGV. V lost 5 bases, J lost 8 bases, and 10 bases lay in between. The source material was central memory CD4+ T cells from blood. This sequence originates from a man aged 25 to 45 with type 1 diabetes. The chain is built from TRBV11-2 and TRBJ2-7; no clear D. DNA of the CDR3: TGTGCCAGCAGCCCGTCTAGAAAGCAGTACTTC. Amino acids: CASSPSRKQYF.